This passage covers 13 T cell receptor beta chains from one sample sequenced in a study of T-cell reconstitution after alpha-beta-depleted transplantation in children. The authors prepared the TCRbeta library with unique molecular identifiers. One entry per CDR3 protein, called by TCRdb with MiXCR from the PCR reads. The sample has some 150,000 distinct CDR3 sequences; 8% to 10% are singletons. The sequencing here drew on PBMCs, mostly from graft donor cells, taken 180 days after TCRalphabeta/CD19-depleted stem cell transplant. These receptors all stem from a female patient aged 2-9 years who had a stem cell transplant for congenital amegakaryocytic thrombocytopenia, so the T cells may come from the graft donor.

V is TRBV29-1 and J is TRBJ2-3; D is undetermined. The V end lost 2 bases, the J end lost 8 bases, and 14 bases lay between the germline ends. The CDR3 is 13 amino acids. Germline CDR1 reads SQVTM; CDR2 reads ANQGSEA. The DNA for the CDR3 is TGCAGCGTTGAACCCTCTGAAGTCCTTACGCAGTATTTT. Translating it yields CSVEPSEVLTQYF.

The J gene is TRBJ2-7, the V gene TRBV10-3, with a weak D call TRBD1 (5 bases). The V end lost 3 bases, the J end lost 4 bases, and 16 bases lay between the germline ends. Germline CDR1 ENHRY, CDR2 SYGVKD. CDR3 size: 15 residues. CDR3: CAISDSAGPDYEQYF. The CDR3 DNA reads TGTGCCATCAGTGATTCGGCAGGGCCGGATTACGAGCAGTACTTC.

This clonotype occurred many times. This chain uses TRBV20-1 with TRBJ2-3, with 8 positions matching TRBD2. Per germline, CDR1 DFQATT and CDR2 SNEGSKA (reference sequence). CDR3 length: 16 residues. V gave up 1 base and J gave up 1 base; unmatched junction bases: 7. CDR3 sequence (DNA): TGCAGTGCTAGAGGGCCTACTAGCGGAGGCACAGATACGCAGTATTTT. This translates into CSARGPTSGGTDTQYF.

The V call is TRBV20-1, the J call TRBJ1-3; D gene ambiguous. Trimming left V 5 bases short and J 0 bases short, with 8 bases between. Per germline, CDR1 DFQATT and CDR2 SNEGSKA (reference sequence). This CDR3 contains 13 residues. The CDR3 sequence is CSASVSSGNTIYF. In DNA, the CDR3 is TGCAGTGCTTCCGTAAGCTCTGGAAACACCATATATTTT.

The CDR3 sequence is CASSHPGNEQFF. The CDR3 nucleotides read TGTGCCAGCTCCCATCCGGGAAATGAGCAGTTCTTC. The rearrangement joins TRBV12-3 or TRBV12-4 to TRBJ2-1; tentative D call: TRBD2 (5 bases). Deletions cut 8 bases from V and 7 bases from J, with 12 bases between. The CDR3 runs 12 residues.

J is TRBJ2-2 and V is TRBV20-1; TRBD2 matches 12 bases. V lost 3 bases to trimming and J lost 6 bases; unmatched junction nucleotides: 8. The CDR3 runs 16 residues. CDR1 and CDR2 from the germline V gene are DFQATT and SNEGSKA (reference sequence). The CDR3 is CSASVPRTSGAGELFF. CDR3 sequence (DNA): TGCAGTGCTAGTGTGCCCCGGACTAGCGGGGCCGGGGAGCTGTTTTTT.

Many counts were recorded for this clonotype. This sequence joins TRBV11-2 and TRBJ2-3; D unclear. V shed 2 bases and J shed 0 bases, with 12 bases lying between them. CDR1 is SGHAT, CDR2 FQNNGV, per germline. There are 16 residues in the CDR3. The CDR3 sequence: CASSLTHRYSTDTQYF. The CDR3, as DNA: TGTGCCAGCAGCTTAACCCACAGATATAGCACAGATACGCAGTATTTT.

This chain connects TRBV20-1 to TRBJ1-1; no definite D call. Germline CDR1 is DFQATT and CDR2 is SNEGSKA (reference sequence). Deletions cut 6 bases from V and 4 bases from J, with 12 bases between. CDR3 length: 12 amino acids. The CDR3 sequence is CSAATGRTEAFF. CDR3 nucleotide sequence: TGCAGTGCCGCTACCGGGCGCACTGAAGCTTTCTTT.

On this clonotype: Just one base apart from a much larger clone, this may be a read error. This rearrangement joins TRBV5-1 to TRBJ2-4; TRBD1 or TRBD2 may be the D gene (6 bases each). CDR1 and CDR2 (germline): SGHRS, YFSETQ. The CDR3 is 17 amino acids. The chain's CDR3 is CASSLVLRGPGANSQYF. The CDR3 DNA is TGCGCCAGCAGCTTGGTGTTGCGCGGTCCGGGGGCAAACAGTCAGTACTTC.

This clonotype was picked up many times. This chain joins TRBV7-3 and TRBJ2-7, with D perhaps matching TRBD1 (5 bases). In germline, CDR1 is SGHTA, CDR2 FQGTGA. V was cut by 5 bases and J by 2 bases, with 10 bases left in between. This CDR3 is built from 13 residues. The chain's CDR3 is CASSVDRAYEQYF. CDR3 coding DNA: TGTGCCAGCAGCGTAGACAGAGCCTACGAGCAGTACTTC.

This clonotype was observed a few times. The CDR3 bases are TGTGCCAGCAGTTACTCCAGGCTAGCGGAACATCAGTTCTTC. Residues: CASSYSRLAEHQFF. The chain recombines TRBV6-5 with TRBJ2-1, with TRBD2 matching 7 bases. The length of the CDR3 is 14 residues. Germline lookup yields CDR1 MNHEY and CDR2 SVGAGI. With V trimmed by 0 bases and J by 13 bases, 9 bases remained unmatched.

This clonotype has at least ten counts. The V and J genes are TRBV20-1 and TRBJ2-3, with TRBD2 matching 15 bases. This CDR3 is built from 18 residues. Germline V CDR1 and CDR2: DFQATT, SNEGSKA (reference sequence). Germline trimming cut 6 bases from V and 0 bases from J; bases unmatched to any gene: 10. The chain's CDR3 is CSAKGGLAGGTSTDTQYF. The CDR3 bases are TGCAGTGCCAAGGGGGGACTAGCGGGAGGTACTAGCACAGATACGCAGTATTTT.

This rearrangement joins TRBV20-1 to TRBJ2-7, with 9 bases lining up with TRBD2. Germline V lookup: CDR1 DFQATT, CDR2 SNEGSKA (reference sequence). Trimming took 2 bases from V and 3 from J; bases not matched to a gene: 8. CDR3 length: 15 residues. CDR3 sequence (DNA): TGCAGTGCTAGATCCGGGGCGGGAGGGTACTACGAGCAGTACTTC. This encodes CSARSGAGGYYEQYF.